These T cell receptor beta chains were read from a single sample in a study of blood T cell repertoires in COVID-19. The method was immunoSEQ multiplex PCR; TCRdb's version includes in-frame clones alone and lacks a portion of them. Counted here are more than 85,000 clones, just over 90% occurring once; the ten biggest clones make up 0.85% to 1%. The sample taken for sequencing was peripheral blood. The receptors shown here come from a man aged 60 to 69 with acute or convalescent COVID-19. The CDR3 runs from the conserved cysteine through the conserved F or W. D genes are given only for firm matches. Clone size is stated in some rows and not others, as once, few, many or a class when expanded.

v_call	clone_size	j_call	d_call	cdr3_aa	cdr3_nt
TRBV28	.	TRBJ1-3	.	CASTRRGNTIYF	TGTGCCAGCACCCGTCGTGGAAACACCATATATTTT
TRBV7-2	.	TRBJ2-3	TRBD2	CASSLNEALADSTDTQYF	TGTGCCAGCAGCTTAAATGAGGCACTAGCGGATTCCACAGATACGCAGTATTTT
TRBV7-9	.	TRBJ2-5	TRBD2	CASSLGGVQETQYF	TGTGCCAGCAGCTTGGGAGGGGTCCAAGAGACCCAGTACTTC
TRBV7-3	.	TRBJ2-2	.	CASTPAATNTGELFF	TGTGCCAGCACCCCCGCGGCCACGAACACCGGGGAGCTGTTTTTT
TRBV6-5	.	TRBJ1-1	.	CASGLVTEAFF	TGTGCCAGCGGACTGGTGACTGAAGCTTTCTTT
TRBV24-1	.	TRBJ2-1	TRBD2	CATSDLTSGRSSSYNEQFF	TGTGCCACCAGTGATTTGACTAGCGGTCGATCGAGCTCCTACAATGAGCAGTTCTTC
TRBV7-3	.	TRBJ1-4	.	CASSLTPGIDEKLFF	TGTGCCAGCAGCTTAACGCCGGGGATAGATGAAAAACTGTTTTTT
TRBV5-1	.	TRBJ1-3	.	CASSGAQGSGNTIYF	TGCGCCAGCAGCGGAGCGCAAGGCTCTGGAAACACCATATATTTT
TRBV6-5	.	TRBJ2-2	.	CASQTVPGTGELFF	TGTGCCAGTCAGACAGTCCCCGGCACCGGGGAGCTGTTTTTT
TRBV25-1	.	TRBJ2-2	.	CASKQGAAGELFF	TGTGCCAGCAAACAGGGTGCTGCCGGGGAGCTGTTTTTT
TRBV29-1	.	TRBJ2-7	TRBD2	CSVQQAAGAYEQYF	TGCAGCGTACAGCAGGCCGCGGGGGCCTACGAGCAGTACTTC
TRBV19	.	TRBJ1-5	.	CASSIGREWNQPQHF	TGTGCCAGTAGTATAGGTAGGGAGTGGAATCAGCCCCAGCATTTT
TRBV20-1	.	TRBJ2-7	.	CSAWDTYEQYF	TGCAGTGCTTGGGACACCTACGAGCAGTACTTC
TRBV7-9	.	TRBJ2-1	.	CASSWEGSNEQFF	TGTGCCAGCAGCTGGGAAGGGAGCAATGAGCAGTTCTTC
TRBV24-1	.	TRBJ2-2	.	CATSDPGTGNTGELFF	TGTGCCACCAGTGATCCAGGGACTGGGAACACCGGGGAGCTGTTTTTT
TRBV24-1	.	TRBJ2-1	TRBD1	CATSDPSTGDSSYNEQFF	TGTGCCACCAGTGATCCAAGTACAGGGGATAGCTCCTACAATGAGCAGTTCTTC
TRBV7-9	once	TRBJ2-7	.	CASTGQNDAHEQYF	TGTGCCAGTACAGGACAAAACGATGCACACGAGCAGTACTTC
TRBV9	.	TRBJ2-1	TRBD2	CASSGGAGVYNEQFF	TGTGCCAGCAGCGGCGGAGCGGGAGTATACAATGAGCAGTTCTTC
TRBV7-9	.	TRBJ2-3	TRBD1	CASSSTGGWTDTQYF	TGTGCCAGCAGCTCTACAGGGGGCTGGACAGATACGCAGTATTTT
TRBV7-8	.	TRBJ2-7	.	CASSLVRGSYEQYF	TGTGCCAGCAGCTTAGTCCGGGGCTCCTACGAGCAGTACTTC
TRBV6-6	.	TRBJ2-1	TRBD2	CASRRAGTSGSNEQFF	TGTGCCAGCAGAAGGGCCGGGACTAGCGGGAGTAATGAGCAGTTCTTC
TRBV3-1/TRBV3-2	.	TRBJ2-2	.	CASSQVVGAGELFF	TGTGCCAGCAGCCAAGTAGTGGGAGCCGGGGAGCTGTTTTTT
TRBV7-2	.	TRBJ2-1	TRBD2	CASSLAGGWNEQFF	TGTGCCAGCAGCTTGGCGGGAGGATGGAATGAGCAGTTCTTC
TRBV7-3	.	TRBJ2-3	TRBD2	CASSRNSGRAGDTQYF	TGTGCCAGCAGCAGAAATAGCGGGAGGGCCGGTGATACGCAGTATTTT
TRBV6-6	.	TRBJ1-3	TRBD1	CASTLTGGSGNTIYF	TGTGCCAGCACCCTGACAGGGGGCTCTGGAAACACCATATATTTT
TRBV29-1	.	TRBJ1-1	.	CSVRPRGMNTEAFF	TGCAGCGTTCGACCAAGGGGGATGAACACTGAAGCTTTCTTT
TRBV27	.	TRBJ1-6	.	CASSFQGTDGVVPLHF	TGTGCCAGCAGTTTCCAGGGGACCGATGGGGTTGTTCCCCTCCACTTT
TRBV7-2	.	TRBJ2-7	TRBD1	CASSWDRYNYEQYF	TGTGCCAGCAGCTGGGACAGATACAACTACGAGCAGTACTTC
TRBV20-1	.	TRBJ2-7	.	CSARDRGAQYF	TGCAGTGCTAGAGATAGGGGCGCACAGTACTTC
TRBV4-1	.	TRBJ1-6	TRBD1	CASSHPGQQNSYNSPLHF	TGCGCCAGCAGCCACCCGGGACAGCAAAACTCCTATAATTCACCCCTCCACTTT
TRBV7-6	.	TRBJ2-5	TRBD1	CASSPRQGRGETQYF	TGTGCCAGCAGCCCCAGACAGGGTCGGGGAGAGACCCAGTACTTC
TRBV3-1/TRBV3-2	.	TRBJ2-3	TRBD2	CASSQDWGLAGTTDTQYF	TGTGCCAGCAGCCAAGATTGGGGACTAGCGGGCACCACAGATACGCAGTATTTT
TRBV3-1/TRBV3-2	.	TRBJ1-2	TRBD1	CASSQAMGTGGGDYGYTF	TGTGCCAGCAGCCAGGCTATGGGGACAGGGGGCGGGGACTATGGCTACACCTTC
TRBV2	.	TRBJ2-2	TRBD1	CASSEEGADTGELFF	TGTGCCAGCAGTGAAGAGGGGGCCGACACCGGGGAGCTGTTTTTT
TRBV18	.	TRBJ1-5	.	CASSSVNNQPQHF	TGTGCCAGCTCAAGCGTAAACAATCAGCCCCAGCATTTT
TRBV4-1	.	TRBJ2-1	TRBD1	CASSQLGTGNFYEQFF	TGCGCCAGCAGCCAACTGGGGACAGGGAATTTCTATGAGCAGTTCTTC
TRBV25-1	.	TRBJ2-3	TRBD2	CASSGGGVTDTQYF	TGTGCCAGCAGCGGCGGGGGAGTGACAGATACGCAGTATTTT
TRBV13	.	TRBJ2-1	.	CASSLGRGNEQFF	TGTGCCAGCAGCTTAGGTAGGGGGAATGAGCAGTTCTTC
TRBV5-1	.	TRBJ1-1	TRBD1	CASSLEGRGVTEAFF	TGCGCCAGCAGCTTGGAGGGCAGGGGGGTCACTGAAGCTTTCTTT
TRBV7-6	.	TRBJ2-7	TRBD2	CASSLSSWAGPLAGGYEQYF	TGTGCCAGCAGCTTAAGCTCGTGGGCAGGGCCTCTAGCGGGAGGGTACGAGCAGTACTTC
TRBV23-1	.	TRBJ1-2	TRBD1	CASSQSGTGLGGYTF	TGCGCCAGCAGTCAATCCGGGACAGGGCTCGGTGGCTACACCTTC